This TCR beta chain was recorded in a study of blood T cell repertoires in COVID-19. Germline CDR1 SGHTA, CDR2 FQGTGA. This CDR3 spans 13 amino acids. Between the trimmed V and J ends, which lost 2 bases and 5 bases, there was a span of 7 bases. TCRdb keeps only in-frame clones here, not all; method: immunoSEQ multiplex PCR. Among 200,000 to 250,000 clones listed, approximately 84% were seen once. Clinical history reported by participants formed the basis on which cohorts were assigned. Specimen: PBMCs or T cells enriched from blood (not recorded which). This TCR derives from a man in his 60s who had recovered from COVID-19. This chain uses TRBV7-3 with TRBJ1-5; D might be TRBD1 (5 bases). The CDR3 sequence: CASSLQGDQPQHF. CDR3 sequence (DNA): TGTGCCAGCAGCTTACAAGGGGATCAGCCCCAGCATTTT.